This T cell receptor (beta chain) is drawn from a study of blood T cell repertoires in COVID-19. Study at large: The study drew acute and convalescent COVID-19 samples from the United States, Italy and Spain. The cDNA or gDNA used as material had been derived from T cells, B-cell-depleted T cells, or PBMCs.

CDR3 size: 15 residues. Original analysis: Estimation of nucleated cell counts relied on the amplification of reference gene primers. The table came from immunoSEQ multiplex PCR; TCRdb's copy has only in-frame clones and leaves some out. The V and J calls and clone size come from that table; D and trimming were worked out from the DNA. The sample holds 140,000 to 150,000 clones, approximately 86% seen once. The rearrangement uses TRBV21-1 and TRBJ1-3. TRBV21-1 is recorded as a pseudogene. The sequence derives from a man between 70 and 80 years old with acute or convalescent COVID-19. Sequenced input: peripheral blood. For the CDR3, the DNA is TGTGCCAGCAAAATGATCAGAGCGTCTGGAAACACCATATATTTT. Residues: CASKMIRASGNTIYF.